In this sample, the clone carrying this TCR beta chain turned up many times. No antigen is known for it. TCR beta CDR3 regions were amplified from RNA. HTBI primers were employed in a first-round RT-PCR of the TCR CDR3. TCRdb itself ran the multiplex PCR reads through MiXCR, one entry per CDR3 protein. The data contain about 290,000 distinct CDR3 sequences, 13% of them singletons. Uncontrolled infection, other autoimmune disease, pregnancy or lactation barred patients from enrollment. Progressors' blood was drawn at hyperthyroidism diagnosis, before ophthalmopathy symptoms. Fresh peripheral blood, 7.5 to 10 ml of it, supplied the PBMCs. These data are taken from a study of T cells in Graves' hyperthyroidism and ophthalmopathy. The study's findings and limits: Among thyroid clonotypes expanded above 0.001, most also appeared in blood.

V was pared by 0 bases and J by 4 bases, with 12 bases between. Germline V gene data show CDR1 as SGHAT and CDR2 as FQNNGV. This CDR3 spans 15 amino acids. The specimen sequenced was blood. The TCR was taken from a woman aged 25 to 39 with Graves' hyperthyroidism that later progressed to Graves' ophthalmopathy. This sequence joins TRBV11-2 and TRBJ1-1; unclear D gene. CDR3 DNA: TGTGCCAGCAGCTTAGATGAACGCTTAAGCACTGAAGCTTTCTTT. As protein: CASSLDERLSTEAFF.